This T cell receptor beta chain derives from a study of T cell changes during pregnancy in multiple sclerosis. Germline V gene sequence: CDR1 MNHEY, CDR2 SMNVEV (reference sequence). CDR3 length equals 17 residues. V lost 3 bases and J lost 7; bases outside the gene matches: 8. Produced via immunoSEQ multiplex PCR; TCRdb's table is partial and in-frame only. Among around 55,000 clones, around 93% were seen once, and the ten largest hold around 4%. The chain links TRBV27 to TRBJ2-1; TRBD2 matches at 14 bases. The TCR comes from a female donor with multiple sclerosis, enrolled in a pregnancy study. This specimen was CD8+ T cells from peripheral blood mononuclear cells, taken in the second trimester of pregnancy. The CDR3 bases are TGTGCCAGCAGTTTCGGGACTAGCGGGAGTATGAGAAATGAGCAGTTCTTC. This translates into CASSFGTSGSMRNEQFF.